This T cell receptor beta chain was captured in a study of identical twins. Study-wide findings and caveats: Sequences that were beta out-of-frame showed weaker excess twin sharing. Insertions were fewer in abundant cord blood beta clonotypes, whereas memory repertoires showed none of this pattern.

Addition of a universal primer site occurred through template switching, and cDNA carried unique molecular identifiers. TCRdb redid the calling of the 5' RACE reads with MiXCR, one entry per CDR3 protein. In the table there are about 890,000 distinct CDR3 sequences, about 12% of which are singletons. Comment on this clonotype: What it recognizes is unknown.

CDR3 length: 14 residues. Healthy Caucasians made up all donors. This sample also belongs to another study, concerning yellow fever vaccine responses in identical twins.

Sequenced material: PBMCs. The receptor comes from a young woman in good health. This chain uses TRBV21-1 with TRBJ2-7; the table calls TRBD2, which could not be checked here. TRBV21-1 is annotated as a pseudogene. In nucleotides, the CDR3 is TGTGCCAGCAGCCAGGACCTACTAGTCCACGAGCAGTACTTC. Protein product: CASSQDLLVHEQYF.